Shown below are 17 T cell receptor beta chains from a single sample sequenced in a study of technical replicates of blood from a handful of donors. Method: immunoSEQ multiplex PCR; TCRdb's copy keeps in-frame clones and lacks some. The sample yields about 100,000 clones, approximately 94% seen once. Sample: T cells isolated from PBMCs. These TCRs come from a human donor in good health.

The chain couples TRBV30 to TRBJ2-7; perhaps TRBD2 as D (5 bases). The CDR3 sequence is 11 residues long. CDR1 and CDR2 from the germline V gene are GTSNPN and SVGIG (reference sequence). V was pared by 4 bases and J by 3 bases, with 7 bases between. The CDR3 sequence: CAWTRGYEQYF. CDR3 DNA sequence: TGTGCCTGGACTCGGGGCTACGAGCAGTACTTC. Together with reference TRBV30 and TRBJ2-7, the CDR3 gives the full variable domain: SQTIHQWPATLVQPVGSPLSLECTVEGTSNPNLYWYRQAAGRGLQLLFYSVGIGQISSEVPQNLSASRPQDRQFILSSKKLLLSDSGFYLCAWTRGYEQYFGPGTRLTVT.

This clone was observed once. This sequence joins TRBV5-1 and TRBJ2-2; TRBD2 aligns across 13 bases. This CDR3 comprises 17 residues. Germline lookup yields CDR1 SGHRS and CDR2 YFSETQ. V was clipped by 5 bases and J by 0 bases; unmatched bases: 4. The CDR3 DNA is TGCGCCAGCAGGATTACTAGCGGGGGGGCGAACACCGGGGAGCTGTTTTTT. Residues: CASRITSGGANTGELFF.

V usage is TRBV19 and J usage is TRBJ1-2; the D gene is possibly TRBD1 (6 bases). Trimming stripped 7 bases from V and 4 bases from J, with 19 bases between. CDR3 size: 15 residues. CDR1 and CDR2 (germline): LNHDA, SQIVND (reference sequence). In nucleotides, the CDR3 is TGTGCCAGTACACAAGACCCAAAGGGGGTCTATGGCTACACCTTC. Protein product: CASTQDPKGVYGYTF.

This clone was recorded only once. The rearrangement uses TRBV5-1 and TRBJ2-1, with D hard to call. Germline CDR1 is SGHRS and CDR2 is YFSETQ. The CDR3 spans 12 residues. V was pared by 4 bases and J by 7 bases, with 9 bases between. The CDR3 DNA reads TGCGCCAGCAGCCCCTCGAGAAATGAGCAGTTCTTC. Its protein is CASSPSRNEQFF. The full variable domain, with the rest looked up from reference TRBV5-1 and TRBJ2-1, is KAGVTQTPRYLIKTRGQQVTLSCSPISGHRSVSWYQQTPGQGLQFLFEYFSETQRNKGNFPGRFSGRQFSNSRSEMNVSTLELGDSALYLCASSPSRNEQFFGPGTRLTVL.

This rearrangement joins TRBV19 to TRBJ1-5; possible D gene TRBD1, 5 bases. Germline CDR1 LNHDA, CDR2 SQIVND (reference sequence). The CDR3 spans 15 residues. V was cut by 9 bases and J by 2 bases, with 17 bases left in between. The CDR3 DNA sequence: TGTGCCAGCACAACCGGGGGTTATGGCAATCAGCCCCAGCATTTT. Protein product: CASTTGGYGNQPQHF.

This clone occurred a few times. V gene TRBV10-1 combines with J gene TRBJ1-2, with TRBD1 as a possible D gene (5 bases). Deletions cut 9 bases from V and 6 bases from J, with 20 bases between. The CDR3 covers 14 residues. Germline V gene lookup returns CDR1 WNHNN and CDR2 SYGVQD (reference sequence). The CDR3 DNA reads TGCGCCAGGGTAACAGGTGAACGGATAAATGGCTACACCTTC. The encoded protein is CARVTGERINGYTF.

This rearrangement joins TRBV30 to TRBJ1-6, with D tentatively TRBD1 (5 bases). CDR3 length: 16 amino acids. Looked up from germline, CDR1 is GTSNPN and CDR2 is SVGIG (reference sequence). V was pared by 5 bases and J by 0 bases, with 14 bases between. This CDR3 reads CAWSLGGSSYNSPLHF. The CDR3 region has the DNA TGTGCCTGGTCCTTGGGGGGAAGCTCCTATAATTCACCCCTCCACTTT.

This sequence joins TRBV19 and TRBJ2-7; perhaps TRBD1 as D (5 bases). This CDR3 region has 15 residues. Trimming left V 5 bases short and J 9 bases short, with 23 bases between. Per the germline V gene, CDR1 is LNHDA and CDR2 is SQIVND (reference sequence). This chain's CDR3 is CASSQEAGNGRGQYF. The CDR3 nucleotides read TGTGCCAGTAGTCAAGAAGCAGGGAATGGTCGCGGGCAGTACTTC.

This clone was seen once. The rearrangement joins TRBV19 to TRBJ2-5; 12 nucleotides match TRBD2. This CDR3 spans 16 amino acids. Germline CDR1 LNHDA, CDR2 SQIVND (reference sequence). V dropped 6 bases and J dropped 5; count of bases not matched to a gene: 10. The CDR3 region has the DNA TGTGCCAGTAGCCAAACTAGCGGGGGGCCCGGGGAGACCCAGTACTTC. This translates into CASSQTSGGPGETQYF.

V usage is TRBV19 and J usage is TRBJ1-2; D uncertain. The CDR3 consists of 13 residues. Germline CDR1 LNHDA, CDR2 SQIVND (reference sequence). V was cut by 3 bases and J by 4 bases, with 9 bases left in between. CDR3 in amino acids: CASSMGSGYGYTF. The DNA of the CDR3 is TGTGCCAGTAGTATGGGGAGCGGCTATGGCTACACCTTC.

The chain has TRBV25-1 and TRBJ1-3; no definite D call. Germline V gene sequence: CDR1 MGHDK, CDR2 SYGVNS. This CDR3 is built from 15 residues. The V end lost 1 base, the J end lost 4 bases, and 11 bases lay between the germline ends. The DNA of the CDR3 is TGTGCCAGCAGTGAATTTGCTACAGCAGGAAACACCATATATTTT. The encoded protein is CASSEFATAGNTIYF. Complete variable domain (other parts from reference TRBV25-1 and TRBJ1-3): EADIYQTPRYLVIGTGKKITLECSQTMGHDKMYWYQQDPGMELHLIHYSYGVNSTEKGDLSSESTVSRIRTEHFPLTLESARPSHTSQYLCASSEFATAGNTIYFGEGSWLTVV.

This clone was detected once. The chain combines TRBV29-1 with TRBJ1-1, with a weak D call TRBD1 (5 bases). Trimming cost V 7 bases and J 1 base, with 13 bases left between them. The CDR3 is made up of 13 amino acids. Germline assignment: CDR1 SQVTM and CDR2 ANQGSEA. CDR3 amino acids: CSAGRGPNTEAFF. In DNA form, the CDR3 reads TGCAGCGCCGGGAGGGGCCCGAACACTGAAGCTTTCTTT.

This clone appeared a few times. This chain connects TRBV2 to TRBJ1-2; D possibly corresponds to TRBD1 (5 bases). In germline, CDR1 is SNHLY, CDR2 FYNNEI. Between the trimmed V and J ends, which lost 4 bases and 4 bases, there was a span of 10 bases. The CDR3 covers 13 residues. The CDR3 sequence: CASSVIRAYGYTF. In DNA form, the CDR3 reads TGTGCCAGCAGTGTCATCAGGGCCTATGGCTACACCTTC.

CDR3 nucleotide sequence: TGTGCCAGCACAACAACTAACTATGGCTACACCTTC. Its protein is CASTTTNYGYTF. The rearrangement links TRBV6-5 to TRBJ1-2, with D unclear. Germline V gene sequence: CDR1 MNHEY, CDR2 SVGAGI. The CDR3 covers 12 residues. Trimming left V 7 bases short and J 0 bases short, with 6 bases between.

CDR3 nucleotides: TGCGCCAGCAGCACATGGGGGGGAAACACTGAAGCTTTCTTT. Translation gives CASSTWGGNTEAFF. The chain is built from TRBV5-1 and TRBJ1-1, with D possibly being TRBD1 (5 bases). The length of the CDR3 is 14 residues. Germline V CDR1 and CDR2: SGHRS, YFSETQ. V was trimmed by 4 bases and J by 2 bases, leaving 12 bases between them.

The chain has TRBV28 and TRBJ2-7, with a weak D call TRBD1 (9 bases). This CDR3 region has 13 residues. Germline V gene data show CDR1 as MDHEN and CDR2 as SYDVKM. Trimming took off 9 bases at V and 3 bases at J, with 15 bases between the two ends. This CDR3 reads CASSGTGFYEQYF. The CDR3 DNA reads as TGTGCCAGTAGCGGGACAGGGTTCTACGAGCAGTACTTC.

This chain joins TRBV4-2 and TRBJ2-4; D may be TRBD1 (5 bases). The CDR3 runs 14 residues. Deletions cut 1 base from V and 5 bases from J, with 9 bases between. Germline V gene sequence: CDR1 LGHNA, CDR2 YNFKEQ. The CDR3 sequence is CASSQGEQENIQYF. For the CDR3, the DNA is TGTGCCAGCAGCCAAGGGGAACAGGAAAACATTCAGTACTTC.